These 18 T cell receptor beta chains were all obtained from the same sample, sequenced in a study of response to subunit inactivated influenza vaccine. A single record per CDR3 protein comes from TCRdb applying MiXCR to the RT-PCR reads. The table has just under 550,000 distinct CDR3 sequences, roughly 25% seen once. The same sample was also used in a study of T cells expressing NK-cell markers. From that paper: 5'RACE template switching built TCR beta cDNA with unique molecular identifiers.

The input for sequencing was CD4+ T cells sorted from PBMCs, taken about 13 days after vaccination. The receptors derive from a man in his fifties or sixties who received an inactivated influenza vaccine.

This clonotype was seen a few times. V gene TRBV6-2 or TRBV6-3 combines with J gene TRBJ1-5, with D unresolved. The V and J ends lost 1 base and 6 bases respectively, with 4 bases between them. CDR1 MNHEY and CDR2 SVGEGT come from the germline V gene. This CDR3 has 12 residues. CDR3 nucleotides: TGTGCCAGCAGTTACTACGGTCAGCCCCAGCATTTT. It encodes CASSYYGQPQHF.

This clonotype was observed a few times. The CDR3 DNA reads TGCGCCAGCAGCTGGACGCTAGCGGGGGGTCTATACGAGCAGTACTTC. This encodes CASSWTLAGGLYEQYF. The J gene is TRBJ2-7, the V gene TRBV5-1; the match to TRBD2 covers 11 bases. V trimming: 3 bases; J trimming: 4 bases; junction bases outside the gene matches: 9. CDR1 and CDR2 (germline): SGHRS, YFSETQ. The CDR3 has 16 amino acids.

The chain links TRBV20-1 to TRBJ2-5; the match to TRBD2 covers 10 bases. The CDR3 extends over 15 amino acids. The germline V gene encodes CDR1 DFQATT and CDR2 SNEGSKA (reference sequence). J lost 0 bases, V lost 5 bases, and 6 bases had no gene match. The CDR3 here is CSAGGLAEDQETQYF. CDR3 nucleotides: TGCAGTGCTGGCGGACTAGCGGAGGACCAAGAGACCCAGTACTTC.

This clonotype was counted between two and nine times. The chain links TRBV19 to TRBJ2-1; D gene ambiguous. V dropped 5 bases and J dropped 10 bases, with 12 bases sitting between them. CDR3 size: 12 residues. CDR1 LNHDA and CDR2 SQIVND come from the germline V gene (reference sequence). CDR3 region: CASSAPLLEQFF. DNA of the CDR3: TGTGCCAGTAGTGCCCCTCTCTTGGAGCAGTTCTTC.

This clonotype has just a few counts. CDR3 residues: CSASSGSGSSGANVLTF. The CDR3 nucleotides read TGCAGTGCTAGCTCGGGGAGCGGCAGCTCTGGGGCCAACGTCCTGACTTTC. The genes are TRBV20-1 and TRBJ2-6; a weak D match, TRBD2 (5 bases). The CDR3 has 17 amino acids. Per germline, CDR1 DFQATT and CDR2 SNEGSKA (reference sequence). Trimming shortened V by 3 bases and J by 0 bases, and 15 bases separated the two germline ends.

This clonotype showed up just a few times. The genes are TRBV10-3 and TRBJ2-1; 9 bases are shared with TRBD2. Germline CDR1 ENHRY, CDR2 SYGVKD. After removal of 4 bases from V and 4 bases from J, the junction contained 5 bases not matched to a gene. The CDR3 runs to 15 residues. CDR3 sequence: CAISGSSGGYNEQFF. As DNA, the CDR3 is TGTGCCATCAGTGGGAGTAGCGGGGGATACAATGAGCAGTTCTTC.

This clonotype was seen more than once but under ten times. V usage is TRBV11-2 and J usage is TRBJ2-3; 10 nucleotides line up with TRBD2. This CDR3 is 16 amino acids long. V shed 1 base and J 6 bases; nucleotides not matched to a gene: 7. Germline values: CDR1 SGHAT, CDR2 FQNNGV. CDR3 sequence (DNA): TGTGCCAGCAGCTTAGTAGCGGGAGGAAATACCGATACGCAGTATTTT. Protein sequence: CASSLVAGGNTDTQYF.

The table lists this clonotype with a few counts. The V gene is TRBV12-3 or TRBV12-4, the J gene TRBJ2-7; 10 bases match TRBD1. CDR3 length: 13 residues. Trimming removed 10 bases from V and 2 bases from J; junction bases left unmatched: 5. The CDR3 DNA reads TGTGCCACGGGACAGGGGAATACCTACGAGCAGTACTTC. Translated: CATGQGNTYEQYF.

This clonotype has a handful of counts. The chain links TRBV6-2 or TRBV6-3 to TRBJ1-5, with D unresolved. V lost 5 bases, J lost 4 bases, and 15 bases lay in between. The CDR3 length is 15 residues. CDR1 and CDR2 (germline): MNHEY, SVGEGT. Here the CDR3 DNA reads TGTGCCAGCAGTACCGACTTTCTTCGGAATCAGCCCCAGCATTTT. Protein sequence: CASSTDFLRNQPQHF.

This clonotype occurred a few times. The chain recombines TRBV24-1 with TRBJ2-5; no reliable D call. Looked up from germline, CDR1 is KGHDR and CDR2 is SFDVKD. V dropped 4 bases and J dropped 5 bases, with 16 bases sitting between them. CDR3 length: 15 amino acids. The CDR3: CATSDPRQLEETQYF. The CDR3 bases are TGTGCCACCAGTGACCCCCGCCAGCTGGAGGAGACCCAGTACTTC.

This chain uses TRBV5-1 with TRBJ2-7, with TRBD2 matching over 10 bases. This CDR3 contains 18 residues. The germline V gene has CDR1 SGHRS and CDR2 YFSETQ. With V trimmed by 1 base and J by 0 bases, 10 bases remained unmatched. CDR3 loop: CASSLSSSGGGSSYEQYF. CDR3 sequence (DNA): TGCGCCAGCAGCTTGTCTTCTAGCGGGGGTGGAAGCTCCTACGAGCAGTACTTC.

The chain couples TRBV28 to TRBJ2-7, with D possibly TRBD1 on 6 matching bases. CDR3 size: 14 residues. CDR1 and CDR2 (germline): MDHEN, SYDVKM. V shed 7 bases and J shed 0 bases, with 13 bases lying between them. The CDR3 loop reads CASNRRGGSYEQYF. CDR3 nucleotide sequence: TGTGCCAGCAACCGTCGAGGGGGCTCCTACGAGCAGTACTTC. The whole variable domain, filled in from reference TRBV28 and TRBJ2-7, reads DVKVTQSSRYLVKRTGEKVFLECVQDMDHENMFWYRQDPGLGLRLIYFSYDVKMKEKGDIPEGYSVSREKKERFSLILESASTNQTSMYLCASNRRGGSYEQYFGPGTRLTVT.

The V call is TRBV21-1, the J call TRBJ2-7; the D segment call TRBD2 is taken from the table without a DNA check. TRBV21-1 is given as a pseudogene. The CDR3 runs 16 residues. CDR3 DNA sequence: TGTGCCAGCAGCAAAGGTGAGGGAGGTAATTGCTACGAGCAGTACTTC. Protein sequence: CASSKGEGGNCYEQYF.

This clonotype was detected ten times or more. The V gene is TRBV9, the J gene TRBJ1-1; weak D call: TRBD1 (5 bases). CDR1 is SGDLS and CDR2 is YYNGEE in the germline V gene. CDR3 length equals 14 residues. Trimming cost V 1 base and J 3 bases, with 10 bases left between them. In nucleotides, the CDR3 is TGTGCCAGCAGCGTAATCCCAGGGCACACTGAAGCTTTCTTT. Encoded protein: CASSVIPGHTEAFF.

This clonotype was counted between two and nine times. The chain carries TRBV10-2 and TRBJ2-1; D tentatively reads TRBD1 or TRBD2 (6 bases each). V shed 1 base and J shed 12 bases, with 13 bases lying between them. Germline V CDR1 and CDR2: WSHSY, SAAADI. CDR3 length: 13 amino acids. In nucleotides, the CDR3 is TGCGCCAGCAGTGAGTTGGGGGCGCGGGGGCAGTTCTTC. It specifies CASSELGARGQFF.

This clonotype was counted a few times. J is TRBJ2-2 and V is TRBV28; D tentatively fits TRBD1 or TRBD2 (6 bases each). V gave up 8 bases and J gave up 0 bases, with 13 bases separating them. This CDR3 comprises 15 residues. Germline V gene lookup returns CDR1 MDHEN and CDR2 SYDVKM. The CDR3 loop is CASVYGGANTGELFF. In DNA form, the CDR3 reads TGTGCCAGCGTTTACGGGGGCGCGAACACCGGGGAGCTGTTTTTT.

This clonotype appeared many times. The rearrangement joins TRBV29-1 to TRBJ2-7; D is uncertain. The germline CDR1 and CDR2 sequences are SQVTM and ANQGSEA. The CDR3 length is 12 residues. The V and J ends lost 4 bases and 3 bases respectively, with 10 bases between them. The CDR3 spells CSVAWSGYEQYF. CDR3 nucleotides: TGCAGCGTTGCCTGGAGTGGCTACGAGCAGTACTTC.

This clonotype was found a few times. V and J are TRBV14 and TRBJ2-2; 7 bases match TRBD2. Germline CDR1 is SGHDN and CDR2 is FVKESK. The CDR3 is 15 amino acids. V was pared by 3 bases and J by 4 bases, with 5 bases of the junction left unmatched. CDR3 DNA sequence: TGTGCCAGCAGCCACCTAGCGGAGCCCACCGGGGAGCTGTTTTTT. It is translated as CASSHLAEPTGELFF.